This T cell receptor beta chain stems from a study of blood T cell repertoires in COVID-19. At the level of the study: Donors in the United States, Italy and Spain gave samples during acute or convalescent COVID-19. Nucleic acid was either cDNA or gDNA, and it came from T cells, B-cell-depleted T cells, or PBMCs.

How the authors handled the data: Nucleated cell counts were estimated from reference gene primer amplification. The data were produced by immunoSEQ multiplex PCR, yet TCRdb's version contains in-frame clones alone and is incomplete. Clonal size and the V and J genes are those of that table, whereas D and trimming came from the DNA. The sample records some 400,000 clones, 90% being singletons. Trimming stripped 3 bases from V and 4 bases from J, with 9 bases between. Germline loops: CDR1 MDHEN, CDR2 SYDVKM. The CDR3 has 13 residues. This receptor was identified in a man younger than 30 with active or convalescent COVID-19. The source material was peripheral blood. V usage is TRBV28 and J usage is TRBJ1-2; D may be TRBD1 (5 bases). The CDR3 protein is CASSFQGTYGYTF. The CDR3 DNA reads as TGTGCCAGCAGTTTTCAGGGAACCTATGGCTACACCTTC.